The 29 T cell receptor beta chains given below trace back to one sample, sequenced in a study of T cells in Graves' hyperthyroidism and ophthalmopathy. The TCR beta CDR3 regions underwent amplification using RNA transcripts as the source. In the first-round RT-PCR of the TCR CDR3, the HTBI primer set was used. In TCRdb, the multiplex PCR reads were re-called with MiXCR into one record per CDR3 protein. Among roughly 500,000 distinct CDR3 sequences, 40% to 50% were seen once, and the ten largest hold about two fifths. The specimen was peripheral blood or thyroid tissue (not recorded which). These receptors all come from an adult woman with Graves' disease, either hyperthyroidism or ophthalmopathy (not recorded which).

This clonotype was seen at least ten times. The gene calls are TRBV19 and TRBJ1-5; TRBD1 matches 11 bases. The CDR3 is made up of 14 amino acids. Germline values: CDR1 LNHDA, CDR2 SQIVND (reference sequence). V trimming: 7 bases; J trimming: 7 bases; junction bases outside the gene matches: 6. This CDR3 is CASIRTGGAQPQHF. The DNA of the CDR3 is TGTGCCAGTATCCGGACAGGGGGCGCACAGCCCCAGCATTTT.

This clonotype was recorded at least ten times. J is TRBJ1-6 and V is TRBV5-1; 8 bases fit TRBD1. This CDR3 is 15 amino acids long. The ends lost 4 bases at V and 8 bases at J; junction bases unmatched: 8. Per the germline V gene, CDR1 is SGHRS and CDR2 is YFSETQ. CDR3 in DNA: TGCGCCAGCAGCCCCCTCGGACAGGGTTATTCACCCCTCCACTTT. The encoded protein is CASSPLGQGYSPLHF.

The rearrangement joins TRBV15 to TRBJ2-7; no firm D call. V shed 5 bases and J shed 0 bases, with 8 bases lying between them. The CDR3 length is 13 residues. Germline V lookup: CDR1 LNHNV, CDR2 YYDKDF (reference sequence). This CDR3 is CATSEVDSYEQYF. CDR3 nucleotide sequence: TGTGCCACCAGCGAGGTGGACTCCTACGAGCAGTACTTC.

In this sample, this clonotype turned up many times. This sequence joins TRBV5-8 and TRBJ1-5, with D hard to call. Trimming took 3 bases from V and 1 from J, leaving 8 bases between them. The germline V gene encodes CDR1 SGHTS and CDR2 YDEGEE. This CDR3 has 14 residues. In nucleotides, the CDR3 is TGTGCCAGCAGCTCCGAATACAGCAATCAGCCCCAGCATTTT. It yields the protein CASSSEYSNQPQHF.

J is TRBJ2-7 and V is TRBV19, with 8 bases lining up with TRBD2. Germline V gene sequence: CDR1 LNHDA, CDR2 SQIVND (reference sequence). V was clipped by 5 bases and J by 2 bases; unmatched bases: 8. This CDR3 is 15 amino acids long. The CDR3 nucleotides are TGTGCCAGTAGTTACACCGGGACTAGTGCCTACGAGCAGTACTTC. This codes for CASSYTGTSAYEQYF.

This clonotype has a count of ten or more. The chain has TRBV5-1 and TRBJ1-1; 10 bases map to TRBD1. Trimming took 4 bases from V and 5 from J; bases not matched to a gene: 8. The CDR3 runs to 15 residues. The germline V gene encodes CDR1 SGHRS and CDR2 YFSETQ. CDR3 protein: CASSTQTGGDTEAFF. As DNA, the CDR3 is TGCGCCAGCAGCACGCAGACAGGGGGCGATACTGAAGCTTTCTTT.

Note on this clonotype: The final CDR3 position lacks the conserved phenylalanine or tryptophan, pointing to a likely read error. V and J are TRBV7-3 and TRBJ2-5, with D possibly matching TRBD1 (6 bases). V shed 3 bases and J shed 5 bases, with 13 bases lying between them. Germline values: CDR1 SGHTA, CDR2 FQGTGA. The CDR3 sequence is 14 residues long. CDR3 DNA: TGTGCCAGCAGCTTGGGGGCAGGACGGGAGACCCAGTACCTC. Translation gives CASSLGAGRETQYL.

The chain joins TRBV20-1 to TRBJ1-6, with TRBD1 identical over 7 bases. CDR3 size: 15 residues. Per germline, CDR1 DFQATT and CDR2 SNEGSKA (reference sequence). The J segment lost 7 bases and the V segment lost 3 bases, leaving 9 bases of the junction unmatched. This CDR3 reads CSASIFGTENSPLHF. For the CDR3, the DNA is TGCAGTGCTAGTATCTTCGGGACAGAGAATTCACCCCTCCACTTT.

This CDR3 reads CATSVGGDYGYTF. CDR3 in DNA: TGTGCCACCAGCGTTGGGGGGGACTATGGCTACACCTTC. The chain links TRBV15 to TRBJ1-2; TRBD1 might be the D (5 bases). From germline, CDR1 is LNHNV and CDR2 YYDKDF (reference sequence). The CDR3 extends over 13 amino acids. Trimming cost V 5 bases and J 3 bases, with 10 bases left between them.

This clonotype was seen only a few times. The junction does not match germline at one end; this may be a read error. V usage is TRBV7-7 and J usage is TRBJ2-5; 7 bases fit TRBD2. This CDR3 is built from 16 residues. Germline CDR1 and CDR2: SSHAT and FNYEAQ (reference sequence). DNA for the CDR3: TGTGCTAGCAGCTTAGAAGGTCTAGCGGACGGGGGGACCCAGTACTTC. It specifies CASSLEGLADGGTQYF.

About this clonotype itself: A much larger clone lies one base from this, so it may be a read error. The J gene is TRBJ1-1, the V gene TRBV6-1; tentatively, D is TRBD1 (6 bases). The V end was cut by 6 bases, the J end by 6 bases, with 17 bases between. This CDR3 has 14 amino acids. Germline loops: CDR1 MNHNS, CDR2 SASEGT. CDR3: CASRPDRRGAEAFF. The CDR3 coding sequence is TGTGCCAGCAGACCAGACAGGAGAGGAGCTGAAGCTTTCTTT.

V and J are TRBV9 and TRBJ2-1, with D uncertain. CDR1 is SGDLS and CDR2 is YYNGEE in the germline V gene. Deletions cut 0 bases from V and 8 bases from J, with 18 bases between. The CDR3 is 16 residues long. CDR3 in amino acids: CASSVGPSLPGYEQFF. Here the CDR3 DNA reads TGTGCCAGCAGCGTAGGGCCTTCGCTCCCCGGGTATGAGCAGTTCTTC.

This clonotype was detected only a few times. CDR3 nucleotides: TGTGCCAGCACCTCAGGGGAACGGAGCTATGGCTACACCTTC. Translating gives CASTSGERSYGYTF. V usage is TRBV28 and J usage is TRBJ1-2, with D possibly matching TRBD1 (6 bases). The V end was cut by 7 bases, the J end by 4 bases, with 16 bases between. The CDR3 length is 14 residues. The germline V gene has CDR1 MDHEN and CDR2 SYDVKM.

At least ten counts were recorded for this clonotype. The J gene is TRBJ2-5, the V gene TRBV4-1; possible D gene TRBD2, 6 bases. Germline assignment: CDR1 MGHRA and CDR2 YSYEKL. V dropped 1 base and J dropped 4 bases, with 10 bases sitting between them. The length of the CDR3 is 14 residues. CDR3 sequence reads: CASSQGGAGETQYF. In DNA form, the CDR3 reads TGCGCCAGCAGCCAAGGGGGAGCGGGAGAGACCCAGTACTTC.

This clonotype was found a few times. CDR3 region: CASGESPPTQYF. The DNA for the CDR3 is TGTGCCAGCGGCGAGAGCCCCCCAACCCAGTACTTC. The J gene is TRBJ2-5, the V gene TRBV7-2; no definite D call. Between the trimmed V and J ends, which lost 8 bases and 8 bases, there was a span of 15 bases. The germline CDR1 and CDR2 sequences are SGHTA and FQGNSA. The CDR3 length is 12 residues. The entire variable domain, with the rest obtained from reference TRBV7-2 and TRBJ2-5, is as follows: GAGVSQSPSNKVTEKGKDVELRCDPISGHTALYWYRQSLGQGLEFLIYFQGNSAPDKSGLPSDRFSAERTGGSVSTLTIQRTQQEDSAVYLCASGESPPTQYFGPGTRLLVL.

This clonotype has only a few counts. The junction differs from germline at one of its ends, possibly a read error. The chain is built from TRBV2 and TRBJ1-6, with D tentatively TRBD1 (5 bases). The CDR3 is made up of 13 amino acids. Germline CDR1 is SNHLY and CDR2 is FYNNEI. CDR3 coding DNA: TGTGCCAGAAGTGACAGTACTAATTCACCCCTCCACTTT. It specifies CARSDSTNSPLHF.

The chain joins TRBV5-1 to TRBJ2-7, with 9 bases fitting TRBD1. V dropped 0 bases and J dropped 0; count of bases not matched to a gene: 13. There are 19 residues in the CDR3. The V gene's germline CDR1 is SGHRS and CDR2 YFSETQ. The CDR3: CASSLGPMGGQGSSYEQYF. CDR3 bases: TGCGCCAGCAGCTTGGGCCCGATGGGGGGACAGGGCAGCTCCTACGAGCAGTACTTC.

The chain has TRBV18 and TRBJ2-4; D not resolved. Germline-derived CDR1 and CDR2 are KGHSH and LQKENI. This CDR3 comprises 15 residues. V lost 1 base to trimming and J lost 4 bases, with 11 bases between them. CDR3 sequence (DNA): TGTGCCAGCTCACCACAGGCTGGTTCTAAAAACATTCAGTACTTC. It yields the protein CASSPQAGSKNIQYF. Full variable domain (outside the CDR3, taken from reference TRBV18 and TRBJ2-4): NAGVMQNPRHLVRRRGQEARLRCSPMKGHSHVYWYRQLPEEGLKFMVYLQKENIIDESGMPKERFSAEFPKEGPSILRIQQVVRGDSAAYFCASSPQAGSKNIQYFGAGTRLSVL.

This chain uses TRBV7-2 with TRBJ2-5, with D tentatively TRBD1 (6 bases). V was shortened by 2 bases and J by 0 bases, with 16 bases between the two germline ends. This CDR3 contains 17 residues. The germline V gene encodes CDR1 SGHTA and CDR2 FQGNSA. DNA for the CDR3: TGTGCCAGCAGCTTAAGGGCAGGGACATTGTACCAAGAGACCCAGTACTTC. Its translation: CASSLRAGTLYQETQYF.

With regard to this clonotype: The missing conserved phenylalanine or tryptophan at the end of this CDR3 makes a read error likely. The DNA is left out, because the CDR3 cannot be placed on it with certainty; the CDR3 is given as TCRdb lists it. This chain connects TRBV20-1 to TRBJ2-5; the table's D gene call, TRBD2, was not cross checked with the DNA. The CDR3 is 8 amino acids long, termini counted. The V gene's germline CDR1 is DFQATT and CDR2 SNEGSKA (reference sequence). The CDR3 region is CSAETGTS.

The J gene is TRBJ2-7, the V gene TRBV6-5, with 8 bases that match TRBD1. The CDR3 covers 15 residues. In germline, CDR1 is MNHEY, CDR2 SVGAGI. Germline trimming cut 5 bases from V and 0 bases from J; bases unmatched to any gene: 6. The CDR3 here is CASSTGGPYSYEQYF. The CDR3 DNA reads TGTGCCAGCAGTACAGGGGGTCCCTACTCCTACGAGCAGTACTTC.

In its sample, this clonotype was seen many times. The rearrangement uses TRBV11-2 and TRBJ2-5; 10 bases match TRBD1. The CDR3 sequence is 15 residues long. J was trimmed by 4 bases and V by 5 bases; bases with no gene match: 7. Germline values: CDR1 SGHAT, CDR2 FQNNGV. The DNA for the CDR3 is TGTGCCAGCAGCATAACCCGGGACAGGGGAGAGACCCAGTACTTC. Its protein is CASSITRDRGETQYF.

This clonotype was seen at least ten times. In nucleotides, the CDR3 is TGTGCCAGCAGCCCAGGGCGGCAACAAGAGACCCAGTACTTC. It specifies CASSPGRQQETQYF. The rearrangement links TRBV7-2 to TRBJ2-5; maybe TRBD1 (5 bases). The CDR3 runs to 14 residues. Germline CDR1 reads SGHTA; CDR2 reads FQGNSA. The V end lost 5 bases, the J end lost 2 bases, and 12 bases lay between the germline ends.

At least ten counts were recorded for this clonotype. This chain uses TRBV6-4 with TRBJ2-7, with a tentative D call TRBD2 (5 bases). The CDR3 covers 12 residues. V shed 8 bases and J shed 4 bases, with 12 bases lying between them. Germline V gives CDR1 MRHNA, CDR2 SNTAGT. This chain's CDR3 is CASGRRRYEQYF. DNA of the CDR3: TGTGCCAGCGGGAGAAGGAGGTACGAGCAGTACTTC.

The chain carries TRBV7-8 and TRBJ1-4; 9 bases agree with TRBD1. Per germline, CDR1 SGHVS and CDR2 FQNEAQ. The CDR3 extends over 18 amino acids. With 1 base clipped from V and 4 bases from J, the junction kept 10 bases outside the gene matches. The CDR3 sequence: CASSLGPLGQGFNEKLFF. In DNA, the CDR3 is TGTGCCAGCAGCTTAGGTCCATTGGGACAGGGCTTTAATGAAAAACTGTTTTTT.

This sequence joins TRBV29-1 and TRBJ2-7, with D possibly TRBD1 on 5 matching bases. The CDR3 sequence is 15 residues long. CDR1 and CDR2 from the germline V gene are SQVTM and ANQGSEA. The V end lost 1 base, the J end lost 4 bases, and 17 bases lay between the germline ends. The CDR3 DNA is TGCAGCGTTGAAGTTCTGGGGCGTATGGGATACGAGCAGTACTTC. It translates to CSVEVLGRMGYEQYF.

CDR3 in DNA: TGTGCCAACATGGACAGGGGTACCGGGGAGCTGTTTTTT. Its translation is CANMDRGTGELFF. This chain links TRBV2 with TRBJ2-2, with 9 bases lining up with TRBD1. CDR3 length: 13 amino acids. CDR1 is SNHLY, CDR2 FYNNEI, per germline. J lost 5 bases, V lost 10 bases, and 5 bases had no gene match.

A remark on this clonotype: This may come from a read error, since a much larger clone is one base off. This sequence joins TRBV7-2 and TRBJ2-2, with a tentative D call TRBD2 (5 bases). Germline V gene lookup returns CDR1 SGHTA and CDR2 FQGNSA. The CDR3 runs 15 residues. The CDR3 DNA sequence: TGTGCCAGCAGCTTAGCAGCGGCGAACACCGGGGAGCTGCTTTTT. Translating it yields CASSLAAANTGELLF.

In its sample, this clonotype was seen once. A much larger clone sits a single nucleotide away, making a read error possible. V is TRBV7-8 and J is TRBJ2-7, with 10 bases fitting TRBD1. The CDR3 is 15 residues long. The germline V gene encodes CDR1 SGHVS and CDR2 FQNEAQ. Written as DNA, the CDR3 is TGTGTCAGCAGTTTCCCGGACAGGGGGACCTACGAGCAGTACTTC. Amino acids: CVSSFPDRGTYEQYF.